The present T cell receptor (beta chain) was sequenced within a study of Ad26.COV2.S vaccination and SARS-CoV-2 variants. Study-level points and caveats: Reports say spike-specific CD8+ and CD4+ T cell responses covered substantial breadth after vaccination. The placebo group had lower spike-specific TCR breadth than the vaccine recipients did.

The table came from immunoSEQ multiplex PCR; TCRdb's copy has only in-frame clones and leaves some out. The table has 300,000 to 350,000 clones, about 89% seen once. In regard to this clone: Antigen specificity is unknown.

Regarding treatment: around 19 received Ad26.COV2.S at low or high dose, single or two shots; about 5 received placebo; per-sample allocation not given. Samples analyzed were those drawn on day 63 after the first vaccine or placebo injection. This adult donor, from Boston, was 18-55 years old. An Ad26 vector was used to express Wuhan-strain SARS-CoV-2 spike as the vaccine. Sample: peripheral blood, taken in a trial of Ad26.COV2.S vaccine versus placebo. The clonotype originates from a person between 18 and 59 years old who received the Ad26.COV2.S COVID-19 vaccine or a placebo.

The CDR3 DNA reads TGTGCCAGCAGTTTAACCGGGACAGGGGATCTGAACACTGAAGCTTTCTTT. It codes for CASSLTGTGDLNTEAFF. The V and J genes are TRBV28 and TRBJ1-1; 10 bases map to TRBD1. The CDR3 has 17 amino acids. V lost 2 bases and J lost 0; bases outside the gene matches: 6. Germline values: CDR1 MDHEN, CDR2 SYDVKM.